This entry lists 24 T cell receptor beta chains sequenced from one sample in a study of cytomegalovirus exposure and HLA in healthy donors. PCR employed 60 Vbeta and 13 Jbeta primers. Here immunoSEQ multiplex PCR was the method, and the copy in TCRdb shows in-frame clones only, minus some. The data show about 160,000 clones, with approximately 90% seen just once and under 0.95% held by the top ten. Sequenced input: PBMCs. The source is a woman younger than 45 in good health and CMV-seronegative.

J is TRBJ2-5 and V is TRBV27; possible D gene TRBD2, 5 bases. Germline CDR1 is MNHEY and CDR2 is SMNVEV (reference sequence). This CDR3 region has 13 residues. V lost 8 bases and J lost 5, with 15 bases in between. Written as DNA, the CDR3 is TGTGCCAGCTCAGTTTATATAGCGGAGACCCAGTACTTC. Translated: CASSVYIAETQYF.

The chain combines TRBV29-1 with TRBJ2-4, with 7 bases aligning to TRBD1. Germline V gene lookup returns CDR1 SQVTM and CDR2 ANQGSEA. The CDR3 is 15 residues long. The V segment lost 0 bases and the J segment 3 bases; nucleotides outside the gene matches: 5. The CDR3 protein is CSVEDSWTGKNIQYF. DNA of the CDR3: TGCAGCGTTGAAGATTCGTGGACAGGCAAAAACATTCAGTACTTC.

The chain links TRBV6-1 to TRBJ1-5, with D uncertain. Trimming removed 6 bases from V and 1 base from J, with 13 bases in between. CDR3 length: 15 residues. CDR1 is MNHNS, CDR2 SASEGT, per germline. This CDR3 is CASSSYYGSNQPQHF. CDR3 in DNA: TGTGCCAGCAGCAGTTACTATGGAAGCAATCAGCCCCAGCATTTT.

V is TRBV10-2 and J is TRBJ1-5, with 8 bases aligning to TRBD1. CDR1 WSHSY and CDR2 SAAADI come from the germline V gene. CDR3 length: 15 residues. Losses at the gene ends were 7 bases for V and 2 bases for J; bases not matched to a gene: 7. CDR3 sequence reads: CASKDGTGGNQPQHF. CDR3 bases: TGCGCCAGCAAAGACGGGACAGGCGGCAATCAGCCCCAGCATTTT.

The rearrangement links TRBV15 to TRBJ2-7; D is unclear. Germline CDR1 reads LNHNV; CDR2 reads YYDKDF (reference sequence). The V end was cut by 6 bases, the J end by 2 bases, with 14 bases between. The CDR3 contains 14 residues. This CDR3 is CATSPVGTAYEQYF. The CDR3 coding sequence is TGTGCCACCAGTCCGGTAGGAACAGCCTACGAGCAGTACTTC.

The chain joins TRBV25-1 to TRBJ1-2; a weak D match, TRBD1 (6 bases). CDR1 is MGHDK, CDR2 SYGVNS, per germline. The CDR3 contains 12 residues. Between the trimmed V and J ends, which lost 7 bases and 7 bases, there was a span of 13 bases. CDR3 sequence reads: CASTRQGSGYTF. The DNA of the CDR3 is TGTGCCAGCACGCGGCAGGGGAGTGGCTACACCTTC.

The genes are TRBV27 and TRBJ1-1; no firm D call. This CDR3 has 17 amino acids. With 1 base removed from V and 4 bases from J, the gap between germline ends came to 19 bases. Germline CDR1 is MNHEY and CDR2 is SMNVEV (reference sequence). The CDR3 is CASSLFRREALTTEAFF. CDR3 in DNA: TGTGCCAGCAGTTTATTCAGGAGGGAGGCTTTGACCACTGAAGCTTTCTTT.

The CDR3 bases are TGTGCCAGCAGTTGGGACACCGGGTCTAATTCACCCCTCCACTTT. Translation: CASSWDTGSNSPLHF. The J gene is TRBJ1-6, the V gene TRBV6-1; a weak D match, TRBD1 (6 bases). Germline loops: CDR1 MNHNS, CDR2 SASEGT. CDR3 length: 15 amino acids. The V and J ends lost 5 bases and 6 bases respectively, with 14 bases between them.

The chain has TRBV6-5 and TRBJ1-2; D is unclear. There are 13 residues in the CDR3. The V and J ends lost 5 bases and 0 bases respectively, with 7 bases between them. Germline loops: CDR1 MNHEY, CDR2 SVGAGI. CDR3 in DNA: TGTGCCAGCAGTCGACTTCCTAACTATGGCTACACCTTC. Its translation: CASSRLPNYGYTF.

The CDR3 here is CASSQAPGTFTQYF. The CDR3 DNA is TGCGCCAGCAGCCAAGCACCCGGGACTTTCACGCAGTATTTT. This sequence joins TRBV4-3 and TRBJ2-3; possibly TRBD2 for D (6 bases). The germline V gene encodes CDR1 LGHNA and CDR2 YSLEER. V was cut by 1 base and J by 9 bases, with 14 bases left in between. This CDR3 is built from 14 residues.

The chain has TRBV6-5 and TRBJ1-5; TRBD1 might be the D (5 bases). Trimming took off 2 bases at V and 9 bases at J, with 17 bases between the two ends. Germline CDR1 reads MNHEY; CDR2 reads SVGAGI. This CDR3 contains 15 residues. CDR3 sequence reads: CASSYAGPPVGPQHF. The CDR3 DNA is TGTGCCAGCAGTTACGCGGGGCCGCCGGTGGGGCCCCAGCATTTT.

The rearrangement joins TRBV5-1 to TRBJ1-1; tentative D call: TRBD1 (6 bases). The CDR3 is 15 amino acids. Germline CDR1 SGHRS, CDR2 YFSETQ. Trimming left V 4 bases short and J 1 base short, with 14 bases between. Here the CDR3 reads CASSLGAGSNTEAFF. The CDR3 DNA is TGCGCCAGCAGCCTGGGGGCAGGTTCGAACACTGAAGCTTTCTTT.

This chain links TRBV9 with TRBJ2-5; 8 nucleotides agree with TRBD2. Trimming at V came to 4 bases and at J to 4 bases, leaving 18 bases not matched to a gene. In germline, CDR1 is SGDLS, CDR2 YYNGEE. The CDR3 has 18 residues. The CDR3 nucleotides read TGTGCCAGCAGCCCTATGAGGTTTGGGGGCAGCGGGGGAGAGACCCAGTACTTC. The encoded protein is CASSPMRFGGSGGETQYF.

The rearrangement uses TRBV6-5 and TRBJ2-3; 9 bases are shared with TRBD2. The CDR3 consists of 14 residues. Unmatched junction bases numbered 11, after V lost 11 bases and J lost 5 bases. In germline, CDR1 is MNHEY, CDR2 SVGAGI. The CDR3 spells CASSSGRGGDTQYF. CDR3 DNA: TGTGCCTCCAGTAGCGGGAGAGGAGGAGATACGCAGTATTTT.

This chain joins TRBV10-2 and TRBJ1-4, with TRBD1 matching over 9 bases. The trim removed 7 bases at V and 6 bases at J, leaving 12 bases unmatched. CDR1 and CDR2 (germline): WSHSY, SAAADI. The CDR3 has 16 residues. CDR3 region: CASNPIRTGGDEKLFF. The CDR3 DNA is TGCGCCAGCAACCCGATTAGAACAGGGGGCGATGAAAAACTGTTTTTT.

The J gene is TRBJ1-5, the V gene TRBV19; D ambiguous. Trimming took off 1 base at V and 9 bases at J, with 22 bases between the two ends. Germline V gives CDR1 LNHDA, CDR2 SQIVND (reference sequence). This CDR3 is 17 amino acids long. The CDR3 protein is CASSIGRSARGIWPQHF. The DNA for the CDR3 is TGTGCCAGTAGTATAGGCCGCAGTGCCCGGGGAATATGGCCCCAGCATTTT.

Comments on this clone: Other nucleotide sequences in the sample specify the same CDR3. V and J are TRBV11-2 and TRBJ2-7, with D possibly matching TRBD1 (5 bases). V shed 1 base and J shed 1 base, with 5 bases lying between them. This CDR3 region has 13 residues. Per germline, CDR1 SGHAT and CDR2 FQNNGV. CDR3 nucleotide sequence: TGTGCCAGCAGCTTAGGACAGTCCTACGAGCAGTACTTC. It translates to CASSLGQSYEQYF.

The gene calls are TRBV5-4 and TRBJ2-3; possible D gene TRBD1, 6 bases. The CDR3 totals 15 residues. V was clipped by 3 bases and J by 2 bases, with 13 bases between them. CDR1 is SGHNT, CDR2 YYREEE, per germline (reference sequence). This CDR3 is CASSSPDRFTDTQYF. For the CDR3, the DNA is TGTGCCAGCAGCTCCCCCGACAGGTTCACAGATACGCAGTATTTT.

V usage is TRBV7-6 and J usage is TRBJ2-6, with D perhaps TRBD1 (6 bases). Germline-derived CDR1 and CDR2 are SGHVS and FNYEAQ. This CDR3 has 16 amino acids. V was pared by 1 base and J by 2 bases, with 9 bases between. CDR3 loop: CASSLVAGAGANVLTF. As DNA, the CDR3 is TGTGCCAGCAGCTTAGTAGCAGGGGCTGGGGCCAACGTCCTGACTTTC.

V usage is TRBV6-5 and J usage is TRBJ2-3; 8 positions match TRBD2. Germline V gives CDR1 MNHEY, CDR2 SVGAGI. Trimming cost V 5 bases and J 5 bases; bases outside gene matches: 9. The CDR3 has 15 amino acids. CDR3 residues: CASSHGGANQDTQYF. The CDR3, as DNA: TGTGCCAGCAGTCACGGGGGGGCAAATCAAGATACGCAGTATTTT.

The chain couples TRBV5-6 to TRBJ2-2; D may be TRBD1 (5 bases). The CDR3 is 13 amino acids. Germline CDR1 SGHDT, CDR2 YYEEEE. The V end was cut by 3 bases, the J end by 6 bases, with 9 bases between. The CDR3 here is CASSYSGSGELFF. The DNA for the CDR3 is TGTGCCAGCAGCTACTCAGGGTCCGGGGAGCTGTTTTTT.

The chain uses TRBV14 and TRBJ1-6, with a weak D call TRBD1 (5 bases). The germline CDR1 and CDR2 sequences are SGHDN and FVKESK. This CDR3 contains 15 residues. The V and J ends lost 5 bases and 10 bases respectively, with 18 bases between them. CDR3 sequence reads: CASSSQGHPASPLHF. DNA for the CDR3: TGTGCCAGCAGCTCCCAGGGTCATCCGGCCTCACCCCTCCACTTT. Full variable domain (missing parts from reference TRBV14 and TRBJ1-6): EAGVTQFPSHSVIEKGQTVTLRCDPISGHDNLYWYRRVMGKEIKFLLHFVKESKQDESGMPNNRFLAERTGGTYSTLKVQPAELEDSGVYFCASSSQGHPASPLHFGNGTRLTVT.

This chain links TRBV28 with TRBJ1-2; D call uncertain. This CDR3 region has 16 residues. The V gene lost 5 bases and the J gene lost 2 bases, with 18 bases spanning the gap. Germline V lookup: CDR1 MDHEN, CDR2 SYDVKM. CDR3 sequence: CASSPLFKGRNYGYTF. CDR3 sequence (DNA): TGTGCCAGCAGTCCACTGTTTAAAGGGAGAAACTATGGCTACACCTTC.

The V call is TRBV29-1, the J call TRBJ2-7, with D possibly being TRBD1 (5 bases). The CDR3 runs 11 residues. V lost 4 bases, J lost 8 bases, and 12 bases lay in between. CDR1 is SQVTM and CDR2 is ANQGSEA in the germline V gene. CDR3 nucleotide sequence: TGCAGCGTTGGCAGGGAAGGCAAGCAGTACTTC. Protein sequence: CSVGREGKQYF.